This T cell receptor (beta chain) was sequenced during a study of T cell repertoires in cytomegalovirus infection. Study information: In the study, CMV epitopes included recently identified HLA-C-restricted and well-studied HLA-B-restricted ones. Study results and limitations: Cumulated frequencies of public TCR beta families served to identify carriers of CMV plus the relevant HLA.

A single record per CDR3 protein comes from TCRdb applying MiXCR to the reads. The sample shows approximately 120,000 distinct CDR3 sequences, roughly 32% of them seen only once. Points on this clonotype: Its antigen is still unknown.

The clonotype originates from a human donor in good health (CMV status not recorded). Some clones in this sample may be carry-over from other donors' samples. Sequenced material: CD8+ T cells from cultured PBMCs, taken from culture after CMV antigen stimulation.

CDR3: CASSLGGPADNSPLHF. The CDR3 region has the DNA TGTGCCAGCAGCTTGGGGGGTCCCGCGGATAATTCACCCCTCCACTTT. The chain uses TRBV7-6 and TRBJ1-6; possibly TRBD1 for D (5 bases). Between the trimmed V and J ends, which lost 3 bases and 5 bases, there was a span of 14 bases. There are 16 residues in the CDR3. Germline lookup yields CDR1 SGHVS and CDR2 FNYEAQ. Based on the CDR3 plus reference TRBV7-6 and TRBJ1-6, the full variable domain is GAGVSQSPRYKVTKRGQDVALRCDPISGHVSLYWYRQALGQGPEFLTYFNYEAQQDKSGLPNDRFSAERPEGSISTLTIQRTEQRDSAMYRCASSLGGPADNSPLHFGNGTRLTVT.